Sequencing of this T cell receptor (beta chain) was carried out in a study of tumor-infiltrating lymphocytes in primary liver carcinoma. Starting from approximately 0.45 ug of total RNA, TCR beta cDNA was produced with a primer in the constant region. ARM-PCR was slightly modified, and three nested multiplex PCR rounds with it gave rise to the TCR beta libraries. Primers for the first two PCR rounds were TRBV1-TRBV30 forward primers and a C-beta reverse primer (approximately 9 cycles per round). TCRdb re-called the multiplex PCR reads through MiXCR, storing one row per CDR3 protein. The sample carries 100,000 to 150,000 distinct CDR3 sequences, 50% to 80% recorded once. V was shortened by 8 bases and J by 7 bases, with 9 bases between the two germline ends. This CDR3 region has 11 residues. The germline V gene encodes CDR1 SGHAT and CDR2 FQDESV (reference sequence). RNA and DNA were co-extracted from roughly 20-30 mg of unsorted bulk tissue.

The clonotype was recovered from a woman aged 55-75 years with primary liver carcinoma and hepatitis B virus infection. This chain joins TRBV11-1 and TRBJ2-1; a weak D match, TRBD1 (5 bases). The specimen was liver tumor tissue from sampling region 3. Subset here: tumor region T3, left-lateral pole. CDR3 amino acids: CASLDRNEQFF. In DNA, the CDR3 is TGTGCCAGCCTTGACAGAAATGAGCAGTTCTTC.